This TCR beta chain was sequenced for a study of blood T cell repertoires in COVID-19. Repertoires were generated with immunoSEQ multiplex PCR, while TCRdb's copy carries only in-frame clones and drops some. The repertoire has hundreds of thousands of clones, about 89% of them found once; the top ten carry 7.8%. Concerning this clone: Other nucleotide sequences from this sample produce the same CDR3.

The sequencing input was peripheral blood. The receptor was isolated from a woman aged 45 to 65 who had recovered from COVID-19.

The CDR3 DNA reads as TGCAGTGCTAGTCGCGGGAATAGCAATCAGCCCCAGCATTTT. Translated: CSASRGNSNQPQHF. The chain recombines TRBV20-1 with TRBJ1-5; no clear D gene. This CDR3 spans 14 amino acids. Germline V gene data show CDR1 as DFQATT and CDR2 as SNEGSKA (reference sequence). Trimming took off 3 bases at V and 0 bases at J, with 9 bases between the two ends.